This is a list of T cell receptor beta chains from one sample in a study of T cell repertoires in cytomegalovirus infection. TCRdb reprocessed the reads with MiXCR, giving one entry per CDR3 protein. The table includes 600,000 to 800,000 distinct CDR3 sequences, 20% to 30% detected once. The sequenced sample consisted of CD8+ T cells from PBMCs. Source of these receptors: a human donor in good health (CMV status not recorded). Some clones in this sample may be carry-over from other donors' samples. Both conserved end residues are part of each CDR3.

V gene: TRBV25-1; J gene: TRBJ2-2; CDR3 protein: CASSNQVDSGGPGTGELFF
V gene: TRBV2; J gene: TRBJ1-2; CDR3 protein: CASSERGTGFDGYTF
V gene: TRBV6-2/TRBV6-3; J gene: TRBJ1-5; CDR3 protein: CASTPSRDRGLQPQHF
V gene: TRBV6-2/TRBV6-3; J gene: TRBJ1-6; CDR3 protein: CASSSGPLANSPLHF
V gene: TRBV27; J gene: TRBJ1-1; CDR3 protein: CASSLFPMRGGEAFF
V gene: TRBV7-9; J gene: TRBJ2-5; CDR3 protein: CASSPIEEETQYF
V gene: TRBV7-9; J gene: TRBJ1-6; CDR3 protein: CASSLAGGPNSPLHF
V gene: TRBV12-5; J gene: TRBJ2-7; CDR3 protein: CASGWDLGDYEQYF
V gene: TRBV6-2/TRBV6-3; J gene: TRBJ1-3; CDR3 protein: CASSYSNSAGNTIYF
V gene: TRBV7-9; J gene: TRBJ2-5; CDR3 protein: CASSLESGSDGRETQYF
V gene: TRBV14; J gene: TRBJ2-4; CDR3 protein: CASSQGGENIQYF
V gene: TRBV20-1; J gene: TRBJ2-3; CDR3 protein: CSESGEAVSDTQYF
V gene: TRBV19; J gene: TRBJ2-2; CDR3 protein: CASSPPYTGELFF
V gene: TRBV18; J gene: TRBJ2-3; CDR3 protein: CASSPRDRVTDTQYF
V gene: TRBV19; J gene: TRBJ1-1; CDR3 protein: CASKESRYTEAFF
V gene: TRBV13; J gene: TRBJ2-1; CDR3 protein: CASSPRDRGLNEQFF
V gene: TRBV12-3/TRBV12-4; J gene: TRBJ1-5; CDR3 protein: CASSLSLSQPQHF
V gene: TRBV20-1; J gene: TRBJ1-2; CDR3 protein: CSAREGIQGLVYGYTF
V gene: TRBV29-1; J gene: TRBJ2-1; CDR3 protein: CSGLGGIYNEQFF
V gene: TRBV29-1; J gene: TRBJ2-6; CDR3 protein: CSVIGTGSSGANVLTF
V gene: TRBV12-3/TRBV12-4; J gene: TRBJ1-1; CDR3 protein: CASSLLQYTEAFF
V gene: TRBV7-6; J gene: TRBJ2-5; CDR3 protein: CASSEVPGGKETQYF
V gene: TRBV7-8; J gene: TRBJ2-5; CDR3 protein: CASSFGLALETQYF
V gene: TRBV18; J gene: TRBJ1-2; CDR3 protein: CASSPYRESADGYTF